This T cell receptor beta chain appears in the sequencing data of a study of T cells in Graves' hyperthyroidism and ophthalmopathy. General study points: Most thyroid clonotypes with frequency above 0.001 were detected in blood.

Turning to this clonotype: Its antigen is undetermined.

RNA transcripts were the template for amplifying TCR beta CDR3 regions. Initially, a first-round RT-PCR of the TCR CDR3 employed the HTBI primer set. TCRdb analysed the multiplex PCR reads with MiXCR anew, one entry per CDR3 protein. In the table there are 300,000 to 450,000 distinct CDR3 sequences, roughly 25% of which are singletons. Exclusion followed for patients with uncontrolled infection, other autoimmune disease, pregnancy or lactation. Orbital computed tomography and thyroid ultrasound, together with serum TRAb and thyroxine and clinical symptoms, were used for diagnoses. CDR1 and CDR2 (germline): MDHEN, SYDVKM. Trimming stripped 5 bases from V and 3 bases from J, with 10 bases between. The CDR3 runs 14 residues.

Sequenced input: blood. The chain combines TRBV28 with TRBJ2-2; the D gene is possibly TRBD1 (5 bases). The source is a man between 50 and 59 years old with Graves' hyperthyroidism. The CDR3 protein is CASSESRDTGELFF. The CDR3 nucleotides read TGTGCCAGCAGTGAATCCAGGGACACCGGGGAGCTGTTTTTT.